Reported below is one TCR beta chain. Sequencing used immunoSEQ multiplex PCR; TCRdb keeps in-frame clones, though not all of them. This repertoire shows approximately 2,000,000 clones, around 93% found once; its top ten account for about 1.6%. The source of the sample is a study of shared clonotypes between healthy human individuals. CDR1 is SGHRS and CDR2 is YFSETQ in the germline V gene. CDR3 length: 16 amino acids. The ends were cut back, 4 bases at V and 0 bases at J, with 16 bases in the middle. CD45RO-negative, CCR7-selected cells formed the naive CD8 fraction, which excluded terminally differentiated effector memory CD45RA+ cells.

Material: naive CD8+ T cells from PBMCs. The receptor's source is a man younger than 35 in good health. Some clones in this sample may be carry-over from other donors' samples. The V call is TRBV5-1, the J call TRBJ1-1; D unclear. The CDR3 bases are TGCGCCAGCAGCCCCGGAATAGAGACATTGAACACTGAAGCTTTCTTT. Translation gives CASSPGIETLNTEAFF.